This TCR beta chain derives from a study of OX40 agonist ivuxolimab in advanced cancers. As for the study in general: Hepatocellular carcinoma, melanoma, renal cell or head and neck cancer occurred in dose-escalation patients.

This CDR3 comprises 12 residues. V was shortened by 3 bases and J by 10 bases, with 11 bases between the two germline ends. The germline gives CDR1 ENHRY, CDR2 SYGVKD. TCRdb's table, derived via immunoSEQ multiplex PCR, lists solely in-frame clones and lacks some. The sample consists of 43,000 or so clones, about nine tenths of them appearing once. Sequenced here: CD4+ or CD8+ T cells sorted from blood, sampled in a trial of the OX40 agonist ivuxolimab. This TCR was sampled from an adult with an advanced solid tumor such as melanoma, head and neck, liver or kidney cancer. This sequence joins TRBV10-3 and TRBJ2-3, with a weak D call TRBD1 (7 bases). As DNA, the CDR3 is TGTGCCATCAGTGAACAGGGGAGGCCGCAGTATTTT. Translated, it gives CAISEQGRPQYF.